Here is one TCR beta chain with its context. The germline CDR1 and CDR2 sequences are LNHDA and SQIVND (reference sequence). J lost 2 bases, V lost 6 bases, and 5 bases had no gene match. This CDR3 contains 15 residues. The source of the sample is a study of OX40 agonist ivuxolimab in advanced cancers. TCRdb's table, derived via immunoSEQ multiplex PCR, lists solely in-frame clones and lacks some. The sample carries around 57,000 clones, 82% recorded once. Sequencing was performed on CD4+ or CD8+ T cells sorted from blood, taken in a trial of the OX40 agonist ivuxolimab. The V call is TRBV19, the J call TRBJ2-3; TRBD1 aligns across 10 bases. The TCR was taken from an adult with an advanced solid tumor such as melanoma, head and neck, liver or kidney cancer. The CDR3 reads CASRPGTGDTDTQYF. The CDR3 nucleotides are TGTGCCAGTAGGCCCGGGACAGGGGACACAGATACGCAGTATTTT.